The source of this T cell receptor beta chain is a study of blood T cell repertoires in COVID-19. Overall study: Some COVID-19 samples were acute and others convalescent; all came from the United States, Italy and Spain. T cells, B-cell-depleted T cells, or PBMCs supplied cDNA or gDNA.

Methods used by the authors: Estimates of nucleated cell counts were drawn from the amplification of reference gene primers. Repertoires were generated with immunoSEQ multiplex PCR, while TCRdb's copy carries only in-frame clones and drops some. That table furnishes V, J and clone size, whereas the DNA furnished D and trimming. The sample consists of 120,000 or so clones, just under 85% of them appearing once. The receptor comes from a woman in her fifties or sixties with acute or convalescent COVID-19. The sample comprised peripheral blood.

CDR3 sequence: CASSLEGTGLGSGNTIYF. CDR3 DNA: TGTGCCAGCAGCTTAGAAGGTACAGGGCTAGGCTCTGGAAACACCATATATTTT. This chain links TRBV11-2 with TRBJ1-3; a possible D gene is TRBD1 (6 bases). The CDR3 runs to 18 residues. Deletions cut 0 bases from V and 0 bases from J, with 15 bases between. The germline V gene encodes CDR1 SGHAT and CDR2 FQNNGV.